This paragraph covers one T cell receptor beta chain sequence. Its antigen is unidentified. PCR amplification relied on 60 Vbeta primers (plus 13 Jbeta primers). Produced via immunoSEQ multiplex PCR; TCRdb's table is partial and in-frame only. This repertoire shows 200,000 to 300,000 clones, approximately 84% found once; its top ten account for approximately 2%. The data originate from a study of cytomegalovirus exposure and HLA in healthy donors. V was pared by 7 bases and J by 11 bases, with 8 bases of the junction left unmatched. The CDR3 spans 12 residues. Germline V CDR1 and CDR2: LNHDA, SQIVND (reference sequence). Study observations and caveats: HLA restriction was apparent for most CMV-associated TCR beta chains in a later analysis. In vitro, a few CMV-associated chains proved specific for CMV antigens. Follow-up analysis found HLA locus-dependent TCR association rates, highest for DRB1 and lowest for HLA-C. About 87% or about 30% of the time was how often most TCR beta V segments were productive, according to an earlier analysis.

This chain connects TRBV19 to TRBJ1-3; 7 positions agree with TRBD1. This TCR derives from a woman in her thirties or forties in good health and CMV-seropositive. Sequenced input: PBMCs. The CDR3 loop is CASNQGGTPIYF. The CDR3 coding sequence is TGTGCCAGTAATCAAGGGGGCACCCCCATATATTTT.